The source of this T cell receptor beta chain is a study of STAT3 mutations in large granular lymphocyte leukemia. Overall study findings and caveats: At least one immunodominant TCR beta clonotype appeared in every T-cell large granular lymphocyte leukemia patient.

Germline CDR1 reads SGHRS; CDR2 reads YFSETQ. The ends were cut back, 3 bases at V and 7 bases at J, with 19 bases in the middle. The CDR3 has 15 residues. Concerning this clone: The antigen remains unidentified.

Method: immunoSEQ multiplex PCR; TCRdb's copy keeps in-frame clones and lacks some. In the table there are approximately 9,800 clones, about 90% of which are singletons. The chain couples TRBV5-1 to TRBJ1-2; D is ambiguous. The receptor's source is a man in his 60s with T-cell large granular lymphocyte leukemia. Some clones in this sample may be carry-over from other donors' samples. The sample comprised peripheral blood mononuclear cells. The chain's CDR3 is CASSSDPDALGGYTF. The CDR3 DNA sequence: TGCGCCAGCAGCTCTGACCCGGACGCCCTTGGTGGCTACACCTTC.